This T cell receptor beta chain was retrieved from a study of shared clonotypes between healthy human individuals. Study-level results: Sharing of clonotypes among donors was expected to vary with sequencing depth. Several donors had about 5% of their naive CD4 clonotypes in common.

The ends were cut back, 6 bases at V and 3 bases at J, with 11 bases in the middle. CDR3 length equals 14 residues. Germline V lookup: CDR1 KGHSH, CDR2 LQKENI. Comments on this clone: Its target is not known.

The assay was immunoSEQ multiplex PCR, and TCRdb's table has in-frame clones only and misses some. Here the sample spans over a million clones, around 78% being singletons. The TCR sequence derives from a man younger than 30 in good health. Some clones in this sample may be carry-over from other donors' samples. The chain has TRBV18 and TRBJ2-2; the D is unclear. Sequencing was done on a sample of memory CD4+ T cells from PBMCs. As to subset: CD45RA-negative fraction. CDR3 region: CASSLSRDTGELFF. The CDR3 bases are TGTGCCAGCTCCTTGAGCCGGGACACCGGGGAGCTGTTTTTT.